The 17 T cell receptor beta chains in this list originate from one sample, sequenced in a study of blood T cell repertoires in COVID-19 (dated by TCRdb to the early 2020s). The method behind the library was the immunoSEQ multiplex PCR assay. TCRdb stores this immuneACCESS table with in-frame sequences only. Part of the clones is absent; in the studies checked, under half of the shortfall reflects unresolved V genes, and no reason is known for the rest. Within this sample are approximately 150,000 clones, with more than 85% of them counted one time only. Of the sample, 2% is held by the ten largest clones. The source material was peripheral blood. Receptors were obtained from a woman aged 55-70 years with COVID-19, enrolled during active disease.

The chain links TRBV7-2 to TRBJ2-5, with TRBD2 matching 12 bases. This CDR3 contains 15 residues. In germline, CDR1 is SGHTA, CDR2 FQGNSA. With 2 bases clipped from V and 2 bases from J, the junction kept 0 bases outside the gene matches. The CDR3: CASSLTSGGQETQYF. As DNA, the CDR3 is TGTGCCAGCAGCTTAACTAGCGGGGGGCAAGAGACCCAGTACTTC.

The chain joins TRBV30 to TRBJ1-6; 12 bases agree with TRBD1. The CDR3 is 14 amino acids. J was trimmed by 9 bases and V by 8 bases; bases with no gene match: 8. Per germline, CDR1 GTSNPN and CDR2 SVGIG (reference sequence). CDR3 amino acids: CAGQRDRGPSPLHF. The CDR3 DNA is TGTGCCGGTCAAAGGGACAGGGGGCCTTCACCCCTCCACTTT.

The chain combines TRBV7-2 with TRBJ1-1; the match to TRBD1 covers 7 bases. The V and J ends lost 1 base and 7 bases, in that order; junction bases with no gene match: 6. This CDR3 is 14 amino acids long. The germline V gene encodes CDR1 SGHTA and CDR2 FQGNSA. The DNA of the CDR3 is TGTGCCAGCAGCTTAGGAGGCCACAGGGGTGAAGCTTTCTTT. This sequence encodes CASSLGGHRGEAFF.

CDR3 sequence reads: CASSPDRGVTDTQYF. In DNA, the CDR3 is TGTGCCAGTAGTCCGGACAGGGGGGTCACAGATACGCAGTATTTT. This sequence joins TRBV19 and TRBJ2-3; 10 bases are a match to TRBD1. V lost 5 bases to trimming and J lost 2 bases; unmatched junction nucleotides: 4. The germline V gene encodes CDR1 LNHDA and CDR2 SQIVND (reference sequence). The CDR3 runs to 15 residues. The full variable domain, in which reference TRBV19 and TRBJ2-3 provide the parts outside the CDR3, is DGGITQSPKYLFRKEGQNVTLSCEQNLNHDAMYWYRQDPGQGLRLIYYSQIVNDFQKGDIAEGYSVSREKKESFPLTVTSAQKNPTAFYLCASSPDRGVTDTQYFGPGTRLTVL.

This chain connects TRBV6-4 to TRBJ1-1; 8 positions agree with TRBD1. CDR1 is MRHNA and CDR2 is SNTAGT in the germline V gene. CDR3 length: 15 residues. The V gene end was trimmed by 3 bases and the J gene end by 5 bases; junction bases not matched to a gene: 8. This chain's CDR3 is CASSETGVPGTEAFF. DNA of the CDR3: TGTGCCAGCAGTGAGACAGGGGTCCCGGGGACTGAAGCTTTCTTT.

The chain couples TRBV7-9 to TRBJ1-1; 8 nucleotides match TRBD1. This CDR3 spans 16 amino acids. V dropped 5 bases and J dropped 1; count of bases not matched to a gene: 9. CDR1 SEHNR and CDR2 FQNEAQ come from the germline V gene (reference sequence). CDR3 loop: CASSARGQGSNTEAFF. In DNA, the CDR3 is TGTGCCAGCAGCGCTAGAGGACAGGGATCGAACACTGAAGCTTTCTTT.

The chain combines TRBV30 with TRBJ1-3; no firm D call. The germline V gene has CDR1 GTSNPN and CDR2 SVGIG (reference sequence). Trimming took 5 bases from V and 4 from J, leaving 9 bases between them. CDR3 size: 12 residues. The CDR3 nucleotides are TGTGCCTGGCAGAAAGAAGGAAACACCATATATTTT. Translation gives CAWQKEGNTIYF.

There are a few counts of this clone. The chain links TRBV5-1 to TRBJ1-2; 8 bases are shared with TRBD1. The ends lost 4 bases at V and 6 bases at J; junction bases unmatched: 8. The CDR3 is made up of 14 amino acids. Germline V gene sequence: CDR1 SGHRS, CDR2 YFSETQ. The CDR3, as DNA: TGCGCCAGCAGCCCTGGGGACAGGAGGGATGGCTACACCTTC. Its translation: CASSPGDRRDGYTF.

V and J are TRBV7-9 and TRBJ1-4; 8 bases are a match to TRBD1. Trimming took 3 bases from V and 8 from J; bases not matched to a gene: 5. From germline, CDR1 is SEHNR and CDR2 FQNEAQ (reference sequence). This CDR3 comprises 14 residues. Here the CDR3 reads CASSFGQGREKLFF. In DNA form, the CDR3 reads TGTGCCAGCAGCTTTGGACAGGGCCGGGAAAAACTGTTTTTT.

This chain's CDR3 is CASSLVGQGVPGELFF. CDR3 nucleotide sequence: TGCGCCAGCAGCTTGGTTGGACAGGGAGTTCCCGGGGAGCTGTTTTTT. The chain uses TRBV5-1 and TRBJ2-2, with 8 nucleotides matching TRBD1. Per germline, CDR1 SGHRS and CDR2 YFSETQ. The V and J ends lost 0 bases and 6 bases, in that order; junction bases with no gene match: 7. The CDR3 has 16 residues. Looking up the rest from reference TRBV5-1 and TRBJ2-2 gives the full variable domain: KAGVTQTPRYLIKTRGQQVTLSCSPISGHRSVSWYQQTPGQGLQFLFEYFSETQRNKGNFPGRFSGRQFSNSRSEMNVSTLELGDSALYLCASSLVGQGVPGELFFGEGSRLTVL.

This chain links TRBV6-6 with TRBJ1-1; maybe TRBD1 (5 bases). In germline, CDR1 is MNHNY, CDR2 SVGAGI (reference sequence). V was shortened by 1 base and J by 2 bases, with 11 bases between the two germline ends. The CDR3 has 15 amino acids. Written as DNA, the CDR3 is TGTGCCAGCAGTTACTTCGGAACAGGTAACACTGAAGCTTTCTTT. This encodes CASSYFGTGNTEAFF.

In the case of this clone: One end of the junction is discordant with germline, which a read error may explain. This rearrangement joins TRBV6-2 or TRBV6-3 to TRBJ2-4, with D possibly being TRBD1 (6 bases). CDR3 length equals 18 residues. The germline V gene has CDR1 MNHEY and CDR2 SVGEGT. The CDR3: CASSPDDLRIRDKHIQYF. The CDR3 DNA follows: TGTGCCAGCAGCCCCGACGATCTAAGGATCAGGGACAAACACATTCAGTACTTC.

The J gene is TRBJ1-1, the V gene TRBV19, with 9 nucleotides matching TRBD1. The germline V gene has CDR1 LNHDA and CDR2 SQIVND (reference sequence). Unmatched junction bases numbered 6, after V lost 7 bases and J lost 3 bases. This CDR3 contains 14 residues. The CDR3 reads CASIETGGHTEAFF. CDR3 DNA: TGTGCCAGTATTGAGACAGGGGGTCACACTGAAGCTTTCTTT.

V is TRBV5-1 and J is TRBJ1-6, with D hard to call. The CDR3 is 16 residues long. The germline V gene has CDR1 SGHRS and CDR2 YFSETQ. With 2 bases removed from V and 6 bases from J, the gap between germline ends came to 15 bases. The CDR3 DNA follows: TGCGCCAGCAGCTTTGGCAGCGGTGGCTCTAATTCACCCCTCCACTTT. Protein product: CASSFGSGGSNSPLHF. Using reference TRBV5-1 and TRBJ1-6 for the parts outside the CDR3, the full variable domain is KAGVTQTPRYLIKTRGQQVTLSCSPISGHRSVSWYQQTPGQGLQFLFEYFSETQRNKGNFPGRFSGRQFSNSRSEMNVSTLELGDSALYLCASSFGSGGSNSPLHFGNGTRLTVT.

The chain is built from TRBV9 and TRBJ2-2, with 7 bases identical to TRBD1. This CDR3 is 17 amino acids long. V shed 3 bases and J 0 bases; nucleotides not matched to a gene: 8. Germline V CDR1 and CDR2: SGDLS, YYNGEE. In nucleotides, the CDR3 is TGTGCCAGCAGCGCTATGTCCGGGACAGCGAACACCGGGGAGCTGTTTTTT. Amino acid sequence: CASSAMSGTANTGELFF.

The chain is built from TRBV19 and TRBJ1-1; 9 bases match TRBD1. After removal of 6 bases from V and 1 base from J, the junction contained 6 bases not matched to a gene. The CDR3 is 15 amino acids. Per germline, CDR1 LNHDA and CDR2 SQIVND (reference sequence). The CDR3 sequence is CASSRTGATNTEAFF. CDR3 sequence (DNA): TGTGCCAGTAGCCGGACAGGGGCGACGAACACTGAAGCTTTCTTT. The complete variable domain, with remaining parts taken from reference TRBV19 and TRBJ1-1, reads DGGITQSPKYLFRKEGQNVTLSCEQNLNHDAMYWYRQDPGQGLRLIYYSQIVNDFQKGDIAEGYSVSREKKESFPLTVTSAQKNPTAFYLCASSRTGATNTEAFFGQGTRLTVV.

The chain joins TRBV7-3 to TRBJ1-1; D uncertain. The germline V gene encodes CDR1 SGHTA and CDR2 FQGTGA. The CDR3 runs to 13 residues. Trimming took 6 bases from V and 2 from J, leaving 10 bases between them. CDR3 bases: TGTGCCAGCAGTCCCGAGGGAAACACTGAAGCTTTCTTT. Translating gives CASSPEGNTEAFF. The whole variable domain, remainder taken from reference TRBV7-3 and TRBJ1-1, is GAGVSQTPSNKVTEKGKYVELRCDPISGHTALYWYRQSLGQGPEFLIYFQGTGAADDSGLPNDRFFAVRPEGSVSTLKIQRTERGDSAVYLCASSPEGNTEAFFGQGTRLTVV.